The entry that follows covers one T cell receptor (beta chain) sequence. The target antigen is unknown. The sample belongs to a study of blood T cells in healthy people across ages. Broader study findings: Measured against age, TCR beta diversity per million T cells decreased in a roughly linear manner.

Trimming stripped 1 base from V and 4 bases from J, with 14 bases between. Germline lookup yields CDR1 DFQATT and CDR2 SNEGSKA (reference sequence). The CDR3 is 15 amino acids. Combining a sample-barcoded 5' primer with a J-beta primer mix, a second PCR ran for about 6 to 12 cycles. Carrying 12 random nucleotides, a template-switch adaptor labeled each individual cDNA molecule. A single record per CDR3 protein comes from TCRdb applying MiXCR to the 5' RACE reads. This table has 2 million or so distinct CDR3 sequences, about 49% appearing once. The donors, healthy Caucasians from Russia, were aged about 6 to 95. Roughly 9 milliliters of peripheral blood were drawn from each donor.

This receptor was taken from a woman between 40 and 50 years old in good health. V gene TRBV20-1 combines with J gene TRBJ2-1, with D possibly called TRBD1 or TRBD2 (7 bases each). Sequencing input: blood. CDR3 nucleotides: TGCAGTGCTAGAGCCTCCAGGGGGGGTTACAATGAGCAGTTCTTC. Protein: CSARASRGGYNEQFF.